Given below is one TCR beta chain in context. The antigen is not known. V was cut by 1 base and J by 6 bases, with 9 bases left in between. Germline assignment: CDR1 SGHVS and CDR2 FQNEAQ. The CDR3 sequence is 13 residues long. Time point in this sample: late sampling 161 to 241 days after vaccination in a few convalescent patients. The treatment here: roughly ten-day PBMC culture with coronavirus spike peptide pools or control peptides (ViraFEST assay). Antigen-specific T cell expansion with peptide pools preceded TCR sequencing in the ViraFEST approach. On days 3 and 7, half the medium was swapped for fresh IL-2-containing medium. This sample is part of a study of vaccination and CD4 T cells after COVID-19. The Oncomine TCR Beta short-read assay generated sequence data from the DNA of cultured CD4+ T cells. MiXCR, applied by TCRdb to the PCR reads, yields one record per CDR3 protein. The sample contains some 16,000 distinct CDR3 sequences, about 59% of which appear only once.

The starting material was CD4+ T cells from blood, cultured in vitro, obtained about 7 months after SARS-CoV-2 vaccination. The chain links TRBV7-8 to TRBJ2-5; the D is unclear. The clonotype was recovered from a human donor who had recovered from COVID-19. The CDR3 bases are TGTGCCAGCAGCTTAGAACCCCTCCAGACCCAGTACTTC. Translation gives CASSLEPLQTQYF.